This T cell receptor (beta chain) is from a study of cytomegalovirus exposure and HLA in healthy donors. Both 60 Vbeta primers and 13 Jbeta primers went into the PCR. Measured with immunoSEQ multiplex PCR; TCRdb has only the in-frame clones, and not every one. In the table there are over 80,000 clones, 75% to 80% of which are singletons. Trimming stripped 4 bases from V and 0 bases from J, with 15 bases between. The germline gives CDR1 SGHRS, CDR2 YFSETQ. CDR3 size: 16 residues. This TCR came from a female donor in good health and CMV-seronegative. The chain recombines TRBV5-1 with TRBJ2-3; weak D call: TRBD2 (6 bases). Specimen: PBMCs. DNA for the CDR3: TGCGCCAGCAGCCGAGGGGAAGGGACTAGCACAGATACGCAGTATTTT. Encoded protein: CASSRGEGTSTDTQYF.